Listed below are T cell receptor beta chains from one sample, sequenced in a study of radiotherapy plus CTLA-4 blockade in lung cancer. Profiling relied on immunoSEQ multiplex PCR, and the TCRdb table lists in-frame clones only, not all of them. Among about 62,000 clones listed, 76% were seen once. The source was peripheral blood, collected from a patient treated with radiotherapy plus ipilimumab. The receptors shown here come from a human donor with non-small cell lung cancer who had a complete response to radiotherapy plus ipilimumab. CDR3s include the opening cysteine and the closing phenylalanine or tryptophan.

v_call: TRBV7-6
j_call: TRBJ2-5
cdr3_aa: CASRPIGGAEETQYF

v_call: TRBV2
j_call: TRBJ1-2
cdr3_aa: CAGGVLSYGYTF

v_call: TRBV7-9
j_call: TRBJ1-2
cdr3_aa: CASSLTGAGYTF

v_call: TRBV5-6
j_call: TRBJ1-2
cdr3_aa: CASSPDGYGYTF

v_call: TRBV30
j_call: TRBJ1-5
cdr3_aa: CAWKAGGSGNQPQHF

v_call: TRBV6-6
j_call: TRBJ1-3
cdr3_aa: CASSYSGLSGNTIYF

v_call: TRBV7-9
j_call: TRBJ1-2
cdr3_aa: CASSYSQGYGYTF

v_call: TRBV5-6
j_call: TRBJ1-2
cdr3_aa: CASSLGPRGANYGYTF

v_call: TRBV18
j_call: TRBJ2-7
cdr3_aa: CASSRTSMGLTYEQYF

v_call: TRBV4-1
j_call: TRBJ2-7
cdr3_aa: CASSQADSMREQYF

v_call: TRBV11-2
j_call: TRBJ2-5
cdr3_aa: CASSLSPGGPLETQYF

v_call: TRBV25-1
j_call: TRBJ2-7
cdr3_aa: CASATWQGLSYEQYF

v_call: TRBV30
j_call: TRBJ1-1
cdr3_aa: CAWSRGQGLTMNTEAFF

v_call: TRBV7-9
j_call: TRBJ2-2
cdr3_aa: CATSETGGLGKLFF

v_call: TRBV6-6
j_call: TRBJ1-2
cdr3_aa: CASRFTTDGYTF

v_call: TRBV10-3
j_call: TRBJ1-3
cdr3_aa: CAISEGTGDGNTIYF

v_call: TRBV21-1
j_call: NA
cdr3_aa: CASRRAARECEQYF

v_call: TRBV7-2
j_call: TRBJ1-5
cdr3_aa: CASSLEQGSNQPQHF

v_call: TRBV7-9
j_call: TRBJ1-2
cdr3_aa: CASSSWTANYGYTF

v_call: TRBV4-1
j_call: TRBJ1-1
cdr3_aa: CASSQDRGANTEAFF

v_call: TRBV5-8
j_call: TRBJ1-4
cdr3_aa: CASRTGTSGREKLFF

v_call: TRBV6-5
j_call: TRBJ2-7
cdr3_aa: CASSFTGVEGQYF

v_call: TRBV4-3
j_call: TRBJ1-2
cdr3_aa: CASSPQLQTGGALGYTF